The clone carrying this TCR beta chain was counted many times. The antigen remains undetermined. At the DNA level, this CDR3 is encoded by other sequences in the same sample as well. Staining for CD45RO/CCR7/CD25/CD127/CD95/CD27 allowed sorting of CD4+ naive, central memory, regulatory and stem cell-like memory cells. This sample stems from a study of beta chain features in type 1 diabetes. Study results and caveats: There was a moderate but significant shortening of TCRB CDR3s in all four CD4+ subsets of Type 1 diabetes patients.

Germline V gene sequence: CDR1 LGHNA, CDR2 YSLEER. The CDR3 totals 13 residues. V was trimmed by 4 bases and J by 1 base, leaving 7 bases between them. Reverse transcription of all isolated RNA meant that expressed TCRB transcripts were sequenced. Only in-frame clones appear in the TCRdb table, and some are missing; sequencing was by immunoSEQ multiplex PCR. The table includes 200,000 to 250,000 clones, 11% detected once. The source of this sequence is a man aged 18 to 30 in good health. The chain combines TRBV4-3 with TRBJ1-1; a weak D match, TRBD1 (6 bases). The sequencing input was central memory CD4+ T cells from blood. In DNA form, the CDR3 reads TGCGCCAGCAGCCTGGACAGGAACACTGAAGCTTTCTTT. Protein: CASSLDRNTEAFF.